This T cell receptor beta chain was sequenced in a study of blood T cell repertoires in COVID-19. Libraries were prepared by immunoSEQ multiplex PCR; TCRdb keeps only in-frame clonotypes and omits some of them. The sample yields about 220,000 clones, around 81% seen once. CDR1 is MGHRA, CDR2 YSYEKL, per germline. This CDR3 region has 17 residues. Trimming took 1 base from V and 0 from J, leaving 10 bases between them. This clone has a handful of counts. The clonotype comes from a woman aged 70-85 years with acute or convalescent COVID-19. Sequences were obtained from peripheral blood. The chain links TRBV4-1 to TRBJ1-6; D unclear. DNA of the CDR3: TGCGCCAGCAGCCAAGGGCGAACTAGCTCCTATAATTCACCCCTCCACTTT. The encoded protein is CASSQGRTSSYNSPLHF.